This T cell receptor beta chain was recovered during a study of metastatic and nonmetastatic thyroid tumors. This clone was seen a handful of times. A read error is possible here, since a much larger clone lies one base away. TCRdb re-called the PCR reads through MiXCR. The table records 15,000 to 20,000 clones, roughly a fifth of them present only once. Each patient came to thyroid surgery without any prior treatment (of any kind). The length of the CDR3 is 15 residues. Between the trimmed V and J ends, which lost 5 bases and 1 base, there was a span of 11 bases. Germline V gives CDR1 MNHEY, CDR2 SMNVEV (reference sequence).

The V and J genes are TRBV27 and TRBJ2-2; D remains ambiguous. Specimen: adjacent normal tissue. The sequence was obtained from a female donor with papillary thyroid cancer or a benign thyroid nodule (not recorded which). Some clones in this sample may be carry-over from other donors' samples. CDR3: CASSELAQNTGELFF. The CDR3 DNA sequence: TGTGCCAGCAGTGAACTGGCGCAGAACACCGGGGAGCTGTTTTTT.